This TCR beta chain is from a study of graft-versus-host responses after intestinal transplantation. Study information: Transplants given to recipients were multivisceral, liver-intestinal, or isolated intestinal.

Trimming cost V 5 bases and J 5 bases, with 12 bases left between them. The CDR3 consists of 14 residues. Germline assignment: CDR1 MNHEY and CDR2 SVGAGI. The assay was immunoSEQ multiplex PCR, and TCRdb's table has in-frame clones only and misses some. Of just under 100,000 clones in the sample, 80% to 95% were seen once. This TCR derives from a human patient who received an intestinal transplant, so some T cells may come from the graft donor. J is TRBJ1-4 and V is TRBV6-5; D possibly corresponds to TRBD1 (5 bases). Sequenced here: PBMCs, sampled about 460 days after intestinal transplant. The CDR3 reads CASSQIDRNEKLFF. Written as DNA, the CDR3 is TGTGCCAGCAGTCAGATAGACAGAAATGAAAAACTGTTTTTT.